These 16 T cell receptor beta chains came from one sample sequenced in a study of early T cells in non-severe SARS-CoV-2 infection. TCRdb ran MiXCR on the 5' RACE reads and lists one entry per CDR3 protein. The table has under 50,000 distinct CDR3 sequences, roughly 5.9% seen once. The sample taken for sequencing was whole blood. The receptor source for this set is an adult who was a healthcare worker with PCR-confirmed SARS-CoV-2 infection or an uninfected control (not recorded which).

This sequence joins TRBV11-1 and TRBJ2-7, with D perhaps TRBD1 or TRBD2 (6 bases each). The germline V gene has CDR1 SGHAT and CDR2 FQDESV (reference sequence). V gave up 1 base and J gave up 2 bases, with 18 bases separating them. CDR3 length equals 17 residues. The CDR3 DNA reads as TGTGCCAGCAGCTTAGTCGTCGGCAAGGGGGGCCCCTACGAGCAGTACTTC. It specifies CASSLVVGKGGPYEQYF.

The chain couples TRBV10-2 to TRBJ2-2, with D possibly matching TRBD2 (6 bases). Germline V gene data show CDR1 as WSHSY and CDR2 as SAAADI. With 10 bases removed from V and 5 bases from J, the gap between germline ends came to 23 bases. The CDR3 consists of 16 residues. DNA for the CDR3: TGCGCCACCACTGTCTTCGTGGGGGGAAGGACCGGGGAGCTGTTTTTT. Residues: CATTVFVGGRTGELFF.

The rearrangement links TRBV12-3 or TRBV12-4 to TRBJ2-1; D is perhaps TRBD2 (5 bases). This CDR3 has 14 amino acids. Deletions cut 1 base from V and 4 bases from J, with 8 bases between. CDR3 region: CASSLGRPYNEQFF. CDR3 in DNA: TGTGCCAGCAGTTTAGGGAGGCCATACAATGAGCAGTTCTTC.

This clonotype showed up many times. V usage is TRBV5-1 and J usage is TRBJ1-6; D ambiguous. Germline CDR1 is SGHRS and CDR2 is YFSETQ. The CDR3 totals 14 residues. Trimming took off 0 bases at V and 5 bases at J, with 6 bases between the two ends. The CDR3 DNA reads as TGCGCCAGCAGCTTGGGGGCCGATAATTCACCCCTCCACTTT. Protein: CASSLGADNSPLHF.

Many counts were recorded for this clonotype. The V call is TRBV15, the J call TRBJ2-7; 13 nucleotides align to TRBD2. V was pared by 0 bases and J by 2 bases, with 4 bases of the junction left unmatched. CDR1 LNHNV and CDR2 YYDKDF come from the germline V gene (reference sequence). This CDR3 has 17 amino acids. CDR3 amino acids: CATSRDFGLAGAYEQYF. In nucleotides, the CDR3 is TGTGCCACCAGCAGAGATTTCGGACTAGCGGGAGCCTACGAGCAGTACTTC.

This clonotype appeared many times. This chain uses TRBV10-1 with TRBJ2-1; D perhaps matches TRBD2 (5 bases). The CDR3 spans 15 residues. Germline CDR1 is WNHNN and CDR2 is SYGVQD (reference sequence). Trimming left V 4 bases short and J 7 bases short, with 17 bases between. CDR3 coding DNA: TGCGCCAGCAGTGGGATAAGCGGCGGTAGGAATGAGCAGTTCTTC. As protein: CASSGISGGRNEQFF.

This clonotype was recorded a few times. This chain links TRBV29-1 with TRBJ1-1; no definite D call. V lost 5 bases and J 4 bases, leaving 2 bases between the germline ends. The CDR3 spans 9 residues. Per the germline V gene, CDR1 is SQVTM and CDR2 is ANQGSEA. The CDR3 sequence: CSVSTEAFF. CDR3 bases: TGCAGCGTTAGCACTGAAGCTTTCTTT. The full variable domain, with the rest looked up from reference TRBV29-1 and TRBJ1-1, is SAVISQKPSRDICQRGTSLTIQCQVDSQVTMMFWYRQQPGQSLTLIATANQGSEATYESGFVIDKFPISRPNLTFSTLTVSNMSPEDSSIYLCSVSTEAFFGQGTRLTVV.

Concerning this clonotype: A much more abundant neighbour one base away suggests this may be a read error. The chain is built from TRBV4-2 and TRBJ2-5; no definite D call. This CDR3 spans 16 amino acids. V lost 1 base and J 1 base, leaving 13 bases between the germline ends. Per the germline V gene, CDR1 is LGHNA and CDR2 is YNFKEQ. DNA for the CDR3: TGTGCCAGCAGCCAAGGGGCTCTAACGGCCCAAGAGACCCAGTACTTC. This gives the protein CASSQGALTAQETQYF.

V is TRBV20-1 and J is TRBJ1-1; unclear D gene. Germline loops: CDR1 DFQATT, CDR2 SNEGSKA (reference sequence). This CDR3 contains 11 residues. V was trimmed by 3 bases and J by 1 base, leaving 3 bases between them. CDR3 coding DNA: TGCAGTGCTAGTAAGAACACTGAAGCTTTCTTT. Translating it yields CSASKNTEAFF.

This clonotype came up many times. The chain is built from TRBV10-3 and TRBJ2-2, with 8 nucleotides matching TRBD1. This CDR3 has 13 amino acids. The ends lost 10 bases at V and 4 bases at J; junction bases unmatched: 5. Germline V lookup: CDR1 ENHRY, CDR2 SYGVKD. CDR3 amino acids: CATWTGSTGELFF. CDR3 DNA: TGTGCCACATGGACAGGGTCCACCGGGGAGCTGTTTTTT.

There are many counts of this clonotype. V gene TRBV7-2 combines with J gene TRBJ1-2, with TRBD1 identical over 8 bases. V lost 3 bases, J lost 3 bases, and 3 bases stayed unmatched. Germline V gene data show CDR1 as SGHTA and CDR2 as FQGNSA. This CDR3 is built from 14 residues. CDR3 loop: CASSLGQVYYGYTF. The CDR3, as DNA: TGTGCCAGCAGCTTGGGACAGGTCTACTATGGCTACACCTTC.

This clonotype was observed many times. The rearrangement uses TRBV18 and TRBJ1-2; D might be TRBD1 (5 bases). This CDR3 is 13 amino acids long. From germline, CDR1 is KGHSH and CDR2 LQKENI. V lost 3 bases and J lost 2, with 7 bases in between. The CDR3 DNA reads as TGTGCCAGCTCACCCCAGGGCAACTATGGCTACACCTTC. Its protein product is CASSPQGNYGYTF.

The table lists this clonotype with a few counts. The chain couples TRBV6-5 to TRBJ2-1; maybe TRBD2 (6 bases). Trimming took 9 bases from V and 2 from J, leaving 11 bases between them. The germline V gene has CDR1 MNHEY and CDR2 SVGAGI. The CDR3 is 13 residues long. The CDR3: CASGTGTYNEQFF. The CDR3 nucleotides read TGTGCCAGTGGGACTGGTACCTACAATGAGCAGTTCTTC.

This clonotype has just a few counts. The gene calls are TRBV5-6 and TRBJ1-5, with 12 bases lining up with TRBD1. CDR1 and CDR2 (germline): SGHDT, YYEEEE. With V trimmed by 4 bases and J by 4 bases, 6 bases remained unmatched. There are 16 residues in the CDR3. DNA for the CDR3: TGTGCCAGCAGCCCCGGGACAGGGGGCCTTAATCAGCCCCAGCATTTT. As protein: CASSPGTGGLNQPQHF.

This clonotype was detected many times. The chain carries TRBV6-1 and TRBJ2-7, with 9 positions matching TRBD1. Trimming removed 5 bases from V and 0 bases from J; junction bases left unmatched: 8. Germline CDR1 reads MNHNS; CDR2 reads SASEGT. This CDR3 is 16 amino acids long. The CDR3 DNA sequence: TGTGCCAGCAGTCCGACAGGGGGACAGGGCTCCTACGAGCAGTACTTC. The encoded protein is CASSPTGGQGSYEQYF.

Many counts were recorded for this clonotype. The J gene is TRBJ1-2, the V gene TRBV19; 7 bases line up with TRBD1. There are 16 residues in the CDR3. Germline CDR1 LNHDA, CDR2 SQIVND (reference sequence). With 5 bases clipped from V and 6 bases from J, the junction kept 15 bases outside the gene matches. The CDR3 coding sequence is TGTGCCAGTAGTCCCACGACTGGGACAGCCGAGCATGGCTACACCTTC. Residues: CASSPTTGTAEHGYTF.